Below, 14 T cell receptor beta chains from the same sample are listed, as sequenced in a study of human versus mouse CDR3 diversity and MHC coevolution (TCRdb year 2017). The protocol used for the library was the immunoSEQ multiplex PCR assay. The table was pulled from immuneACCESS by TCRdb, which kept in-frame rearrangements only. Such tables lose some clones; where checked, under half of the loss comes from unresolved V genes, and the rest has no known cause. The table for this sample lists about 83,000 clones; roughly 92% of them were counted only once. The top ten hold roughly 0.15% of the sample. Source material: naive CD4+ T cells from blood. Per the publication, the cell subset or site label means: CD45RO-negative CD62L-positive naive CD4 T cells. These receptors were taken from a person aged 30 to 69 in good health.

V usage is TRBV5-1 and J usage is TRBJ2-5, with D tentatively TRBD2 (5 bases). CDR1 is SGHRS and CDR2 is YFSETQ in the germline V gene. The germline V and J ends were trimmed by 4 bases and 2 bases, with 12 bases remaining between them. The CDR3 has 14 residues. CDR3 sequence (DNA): TGCGCCAGCAGCCTCAGACCGGGACAAGAGACCCAGTACTTC. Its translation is CASSLRPGQETQYF.

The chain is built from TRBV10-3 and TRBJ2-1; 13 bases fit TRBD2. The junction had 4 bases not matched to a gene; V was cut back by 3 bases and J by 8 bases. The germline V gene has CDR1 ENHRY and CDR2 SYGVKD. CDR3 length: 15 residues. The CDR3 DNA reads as TGTGCCATCAGTGATTCACTAGCGGGGGGGGATGAGCAGTTCTTC. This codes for CAISDSLAGGDEQFF.

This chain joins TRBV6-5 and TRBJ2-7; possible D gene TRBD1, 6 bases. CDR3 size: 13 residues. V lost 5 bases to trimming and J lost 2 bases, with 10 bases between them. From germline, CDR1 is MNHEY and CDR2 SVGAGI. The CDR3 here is CASSIQGTYEQYF. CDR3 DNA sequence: TGTGCCAGCAGTATCCAGGGGACCTACGAGCAGTACTTC.

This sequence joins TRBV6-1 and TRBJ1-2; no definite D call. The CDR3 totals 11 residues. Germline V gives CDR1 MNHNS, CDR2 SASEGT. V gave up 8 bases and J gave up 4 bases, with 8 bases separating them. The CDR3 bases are TGTGCCAGCGCACAGCTCTATGGCTACACCTTC. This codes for CASAQLYGYTF.

This chain's CDR3 is CASSSTENTEAFF. Here the CDR3 DNA reads TGTGCCAGCAGTTCGACAGAGAACACTGAAGCTTTCTTT. The chain recombines TRBV27 with TRBJ1-1; possibly TRBD1 for D (5 bases). The germline CDR1 and CDR2 sequences are MNHEY and SMNVEV (reference sequence). CDR3 length: 13 amino acids. The V end lost 4 bases, the J end lost 1 base, and 7 bases lay between the germline ends.

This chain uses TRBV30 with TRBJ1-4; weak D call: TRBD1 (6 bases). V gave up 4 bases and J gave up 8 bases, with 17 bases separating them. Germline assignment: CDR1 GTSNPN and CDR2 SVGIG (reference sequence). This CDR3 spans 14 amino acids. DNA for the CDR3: TGTGCCTGGAAGGGCGGACAGCCCTCGGAAAAACTGTTTTTT. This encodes CAWKGGQPSEKLFF. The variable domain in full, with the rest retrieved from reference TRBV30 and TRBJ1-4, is SQTIHQWPATLVQPVGSPLSLECTVEGTSNPNLYWYRQAAGRGLQLLFYSVGIGQISSEVPQNLSASRPQDRQFILSSKKLLLSDSGFYLCAWKGGQPSEKLFFGSGTQLSVL.

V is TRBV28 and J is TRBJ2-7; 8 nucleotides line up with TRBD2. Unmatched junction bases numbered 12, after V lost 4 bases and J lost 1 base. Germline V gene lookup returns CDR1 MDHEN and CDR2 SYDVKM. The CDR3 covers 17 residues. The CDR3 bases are TGTGCCAGCAGTTCAACAAGGGCCCGGGAGGGTTCCTACGAGCAGTACTTC. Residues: CASSSTRAREGSYEQYF.

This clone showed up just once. Written as DNA, the CDR3 is TGTGCCAGCAGTTACTCGTCCAGGGCCACCGGGGAGCTGTTTTTT. This codes for CASSYSSRATGELFF. J is TRBJ2-2 and V is TRBV6-6; perhaps TRBD1 as D (5 bases). The V and J ends lost 0 bases and 4 bases respectively, with 9 bases between them. The length of the CDR3 is 15 residues. CDR1 is MNHNY and CDR2 is SVGAGI in the germline V gene (reference sequence).

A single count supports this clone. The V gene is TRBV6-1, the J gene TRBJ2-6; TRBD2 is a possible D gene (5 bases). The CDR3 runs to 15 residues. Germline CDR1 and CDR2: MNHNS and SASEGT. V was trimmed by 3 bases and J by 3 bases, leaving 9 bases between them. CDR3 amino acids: CASSEMDFGANVLTF. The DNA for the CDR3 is TGTGCCAGCAGTGAGATGGACTTTGGGGCCAACGTCCTGACTTTC.

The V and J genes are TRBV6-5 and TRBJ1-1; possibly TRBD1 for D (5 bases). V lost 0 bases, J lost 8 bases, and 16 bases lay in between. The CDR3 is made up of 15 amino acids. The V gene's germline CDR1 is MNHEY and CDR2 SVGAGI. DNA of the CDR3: TGTGCCAGCAGTTACTCTGCGACAGTTGTCGCCGAAGCTTTCTTT. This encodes CASSYSATVVAEAFF.

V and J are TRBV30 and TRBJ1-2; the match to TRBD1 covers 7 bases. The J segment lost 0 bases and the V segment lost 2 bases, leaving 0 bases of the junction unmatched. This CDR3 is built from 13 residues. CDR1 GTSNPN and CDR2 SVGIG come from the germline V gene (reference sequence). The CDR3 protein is CAWSQGANYGYTF. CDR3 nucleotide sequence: TGTGCCTGGAGTCAGGGGGCTAACTATGGCTACACCTTC.

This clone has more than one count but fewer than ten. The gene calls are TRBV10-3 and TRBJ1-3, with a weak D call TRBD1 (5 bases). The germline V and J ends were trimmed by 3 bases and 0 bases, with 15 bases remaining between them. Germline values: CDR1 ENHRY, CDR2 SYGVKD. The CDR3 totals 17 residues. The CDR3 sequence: CAISDFGGVVSGNTIYF. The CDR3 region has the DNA TGTGCCATCAGTGATTTCGGAGGGGTGGTCTCTGGAAACACCATATATTTT.

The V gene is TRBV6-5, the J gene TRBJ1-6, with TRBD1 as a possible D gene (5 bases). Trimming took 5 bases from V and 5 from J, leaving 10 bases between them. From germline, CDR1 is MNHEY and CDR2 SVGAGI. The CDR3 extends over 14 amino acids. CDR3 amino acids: CASSMTADNSPLHF. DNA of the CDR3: TGTGCCAGCAGTATGACAGCCGATAATTCACCCCTCCACTTT.

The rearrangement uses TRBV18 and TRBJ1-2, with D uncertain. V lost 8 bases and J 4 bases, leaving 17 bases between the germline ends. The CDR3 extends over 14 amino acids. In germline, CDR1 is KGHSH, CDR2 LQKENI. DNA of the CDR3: TGTGCCAGCCGCGAATCCGGGAAGGTCTATGGCTACACCTTC. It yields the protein CASRESGKVYGYTF.